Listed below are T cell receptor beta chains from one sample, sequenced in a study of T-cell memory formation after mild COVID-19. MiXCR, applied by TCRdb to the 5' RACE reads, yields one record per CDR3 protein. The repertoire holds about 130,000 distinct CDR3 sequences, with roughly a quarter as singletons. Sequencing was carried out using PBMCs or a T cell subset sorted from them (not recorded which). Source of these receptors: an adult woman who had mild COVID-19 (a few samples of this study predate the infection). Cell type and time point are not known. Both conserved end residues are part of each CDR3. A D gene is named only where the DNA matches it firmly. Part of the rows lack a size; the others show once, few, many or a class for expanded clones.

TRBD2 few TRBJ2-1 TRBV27 TGTGCCAGCAGTCCGGGGACTAGCGGGACCTACAATGAGCAGTTCTTC CASSPGTSGTYNEQFF
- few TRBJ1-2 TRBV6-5 TGTGCCAGCAGTACCCTTGTCAGGGCACCACTCCTCAACTATGGCTACACCTTC CASSTLVRAPLLNYGYTF
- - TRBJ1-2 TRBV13 TGTGCCAGCAGCTTTCCACCCCTGGACGGGTATGGCTACACCTTC CASSFPPLDGYGYTF
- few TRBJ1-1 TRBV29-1 TGCAGCCCTGATGGGGGAGGCACTGAAGCTTTCTTT CSPDGGGTEAFF
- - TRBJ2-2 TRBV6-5 TGTGCCAGCAGTTACTCGATCAGACACACCGGGGAGCTGTTTTTT CASSYSIRHTGELFF
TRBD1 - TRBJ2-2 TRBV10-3 TGTGCCATCAGTTGGAAACCGGACAGGGTTAACACCGGGGAGCTGTTTTTT CAISWKPDRVNTGELFF
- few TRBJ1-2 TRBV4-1 TGCGCCAGCAGCTTAGGACCGTTGTCCTATGGCTACACCTTC CASSLGPLSYGYTF
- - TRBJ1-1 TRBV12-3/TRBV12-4 TGTGCCAGCAATTTCCAGACAGTGAACACTGAAGCTTTCTTT CASNFQTVNTEAFF
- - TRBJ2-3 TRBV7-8 TGTGCCAGCAGCTCAACTACCACAGATACGCAGTATTTT CASSSTTTDTQYF
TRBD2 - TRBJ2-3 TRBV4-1 TGCGCCAGCAGCCAAGTTATCCCAGCGGGGGGCCTCAGATACACAGATACGCAGTATTTT CASSQVIPAGGLRYTDTQYF
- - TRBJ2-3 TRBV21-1 TGTGCCAGCAGCAAAGGATTCCGGGACAAAGATACGCAGTATTTT CASSKGFRDKDTQYF
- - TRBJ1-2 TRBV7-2 TGTGCCAGCAGCTTAGGACGGTGGGGCTATGGCTACACCTTC CASSLGRWGYGYTF
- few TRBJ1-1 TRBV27 TGTGCCAGCAGTTTAGAATTGGACAGCATGAACACTGAAGCTTTCTTT CASSLELDSMNTEAFF
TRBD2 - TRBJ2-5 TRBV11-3 TGTGCCAGCAGCTCCCCTGCGGGAGGGCCCCAGACCCAGTACTTC CASSSPAGGPQTQYF
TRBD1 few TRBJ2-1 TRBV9 TGTGCCAGCAGCAGAGACAGGGTCGGCTCCTACAATGAGCAGTTCTTC CASSRDRVGSYNEQFF
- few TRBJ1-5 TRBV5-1 TGCGCCAGCAGCCCCCGTCAGCCCCAGCATTTT CASSPRQPQHF
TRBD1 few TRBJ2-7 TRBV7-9 TGTGCCAGCAGCTTAGTCCGGGACAGGGGGCGGTACGAGCAGTACTTC CASSLVRDRGRYEQYF
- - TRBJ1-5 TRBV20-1 TGCAGTGCTAGACCCGATAGGAGCAATCAGCCCCAGCATTTT CSARPDRSNQPQHF
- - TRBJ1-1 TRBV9 TGTGCCAGCAGCGTAGGAGCGAACACTGAAGCTTTCTTT CASSVGANTEAFF
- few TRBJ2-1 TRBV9 TGTGCCAGCAGCCGAATTCCAGGACCGGGACCCTACAATGAGCAGTTCTTC CASSRIPGPGPYNEQFF
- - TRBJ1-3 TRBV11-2 TGTGCCAGCAGCCCTGGGGACACCATATATTTT CASSPGDTIYF
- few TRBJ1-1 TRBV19 TGTGCCAGTAGTATACTGGGGGGCACTGAAGCTTTCTTT CASSILGGTEAFF
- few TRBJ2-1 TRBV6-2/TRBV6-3 TGTGCCAGCAGTCACAACCTTGAGCAGTTCTTC CASSHNLEQFF
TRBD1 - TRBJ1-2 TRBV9 TGTGCCAGCAGCGACCGACAGGGGAGGGATGGCTACACCTTC CASSDRQGRDGYTF
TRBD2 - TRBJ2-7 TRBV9 TGTGCCAGCAGCCTTACTAGCGGGGCGACCTACGAGCAGTACTTC CASSLTSGATYEQYF
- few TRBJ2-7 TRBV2 TGTGCCAGCAGAGAAACACAGAGCTCCTACGAGCAGTACTTC CASRETQSSYEQYF
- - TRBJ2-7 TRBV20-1 TGCGGCAGCACGACTAGGAGCTCCTACGAGCAGTACTTC CGSTTRSSYEQYF
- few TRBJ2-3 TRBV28 TGTGCCAGCAGTTTGGGGGTTGGGACAGATACGCAGTATTTT CASSLGVGTDTQYF